These 3 T cell receptor beta chains were all obtained from the same sample, sequenced in a study of monozygotic twins with inflammatory bowel disease. TCRdb re-called the 5' RACE reads, yielding one record per CDR3 amino acid sequence without DNA. The table gives about 210,000 distinct CDR3 sequences; the top ten clones make up around 1.5% of it. What was sequenced was blood. The receptors stem from a human donor with ulcerative colitis or Crohn's disease, or a healthy co-twin of an affected twin (not recorded which).

The J gene is TRBJ1-2, the V gene TRBV7-9. Germline V CDR1 and CDR2: SEHNR, FQNEAQ (reference sequence). The length of the CDR3 is 13 residues. The chain's CDR3 is CASSLGAGRGYTF.

The chain couples TRBV10-2 to TRBJ2-7; TCRdb calls TRBD1, which cannot be checked without DNA. From germline, CDR1 is WSHSY and CDR2 SAAADI. The CDR3 has 15 residues. Here the CDR3 reads CASSTGRPAHYEQYF.

J is TRBJ1-1 and V is TRBV5-1. The CDR3 is 14 residues long. Germline V gives CDR1 SGHRS, CDR2 YFSETQ. The CDR3 protein is CASSYYEMNTEAFF.